This T cell receptor (beta chain) was captured by sequencing in a study of identical twins. General study findings and limits: Without tracking the same donors, conclusions rested on cross-sectional statistical analysis.

This clonotype was seen more than once but under ten times. Its specificity is not known. Template switching added a universal primer site, and cDNA bore unique molecular identifiers. MiXCR was run by TCRdb on the 5' RACE reads, yielding one entry per CDR3 protein. The sample holds some 440,000 distinct CDR3 sequences, around 24% seen once. Donors were all healthy Caucasians. This sample was shared with a second study, whose subject was T cells expressing NK-cell markers. This second report adds: The CD3+CD56-NKG2C+ fraction of several donors was also led by these clonotypes.

The source of this sequence is a woman aged 18-35 years in good health. Sample: CD4+ T cells sorted from blood.

CDR3 coding DNA: TGTGCCAGCAGTCCACCAACCGGGACAGGGAATCGGGGGCAGTTCTTC. This gives the protein CASSPPTGTGNRGQFF. This chain joins TRBV6-2 or TRBV6-3 and TRBJ2-1, with 9 bases lining up with TRBD1. After removal of 5 bases from V and 12 bases from J, the junction contained 17 bases not matched to a gene. This CDR3 region has 16 residues. Germline V CDR1 and CDR2: MNHEY, SVGEGT.